One sample yielded the 17 T cell receptor beta chains listed below, sequenced in a study of shared clonotypes between healthy human individuals. This table comes from immunoSEQ multiplex PCR, and its TCRdb copy is limited to in-frame clones, with some not included. The sample yields roughly 1,600,000 clones, just under 99% seen once. The specimen was naive CD4+ T cells sorted from blood. Subset of the sample: CD45RA+ positively selected. The receptors were sampled from a young man in good health.

The J gene is TRBJ1-1, the V gene TRBV9; 8 bases line up with TRBD1. Germline V gives CDR1 SGDLS, CDR2 YYNGEE. V was clipped by 0 bases and J by 1 base; unmatched bases: 8. CDR3 length: 17 residues. The CDR3 spells CASSVGQDRVSNTEAFF. CDR3 in DNA: TGTGCCAGCAGCGTAGGACAGGACAGGGTCTCGAACACTGAAGCTTTCTTT.

The rearrangement joins TRBV27 to TRBJ1-5; 7 bases line up with TRBD1. Germline values: CDR1 MNHEY, CDR2 SMNVEV (reference sequence). Trimming removed 3 bases from V and 9 bases from J; junction bases left unmatched: 5. The CDR3 extends over 13 amino acids. Here the CDR3 DNA reads TGTGCCAGCAGTTTCTCCGGACAGGCGCCCCAGCATTTT. Encoded protein: CASSFSGQAPQHF.

The chain has TRBV25-1 and TRBJ1-3; D is perhaps TRBD1 (5 bases). This CDR3 comprises 13 residues. Per the germline V gene, CDR1 is MGHDK and CDR2 is SYGVNS. V lost 4 bases and J 3 bases, leaving 7 bases between the germline ends. In DNA, the CDR3 is TGTGCCAGCAGTGGACAGTTTGGAAACACCATATATTTT. It is translated as CASSGQFGNTIYF.

The chain couples TRBV29-1 to TRBJ2-7, with TRBD1 matching 8 bases. V lost 7 bases and J lost 6; bases outside the gene matches: 8. The CDR3 has 12 residues. Germline CDR1 is SQVTM and CDR2 is ANQGSEA. CDR3 sequence: CSAGPTGGEQYF. The CDR3 region has the DNA TGCAGCGCCGGACCAACAGGGGGCGAGCAGTACTTC.

The chain carries TRBV5-5 and TRBJ2-5, with 10 positions matching TRBD2. CDR1 and CDR2 (germline): SGHKS, YYEKEE (reference sequence). V trimming: 2 bases; J trimming: 5 bases; junction bases outside the gene matches: 9. The CDR3 totals 16 residues. In DNA, the CDR3 is TGTGCCAGCAGCTTCCAGCTAGCGGGAGTGGGGGAGACCCAGTACTTC. Protein product: CASSFQLAGVGETQYF.

The gene calls are TRBV4-2 and TRBJ2-4, with a weak D call TRBD1 (5 bases). CDR3 length: 18 amino acids. From germline, CDR1 is LGHNA and CDR2 YNFKEQ. V was pared by 4 bases and J by 0 bases, with 19 bases between. The CDR3 bases are TGTGCCAGCAGCCCCGGTGACAGCGACCTACTAGCCAAAAACATTCAGTACTTC. Amino acid sequence: CASSPGDSDLLAKNIQYF.

The V and J genes are TRBV11-3 and TRBJ2-6, with D tentatively TRBD2 (6 bases). Between the trimmed V and J ends, which lost 5 bases and 0 bases, there was a span of 17 bases. Per germline, CDR1 SGHNT and CDR2 YENEEA. The CDR3 covers 18 residues. The CDR3: CASSLSSRGHSGANVLTF. The CDR3 region has the DNA TGTGCCAGCAGCCTCTCCTCGCGGGGCCACTCTGGGGCCAACGTCCTGACTTTC.

The V gene is TRBV6-5, the J gene TRBJ2-4; D not resolved. The CDR3 has 13 residues. The germline V gene has CDR1 MNHEY and CDR2 SVGAGI. V dropped 0 bases and J dropped 5 bases, with 5 bases sitting between them. The CDR3 DNA reads TGTGCCAGCAGTTACTCTCCCCAAAACATTCAGTACTTC. This encodes CASSYSPQNIQYF.

The chain joins TRBV11-2 to TRBJ1-4; unclear D gene. This CDR3 is built from 12 residues. V lost 6 bases and J 7 bases, leaving 9 bases between the germline ends. Germline loops: CDR1 SGHAT, CDR2 FQNNGV. The CDR3 spells CASRRVGEKLFF. CDR3 DNA: TGTGCCAGCAGGAGGGTTGGTGAAAAACTGTTTTTT.

The chain joins TRBV5-1 to TRBJ2-3; D remains unclear. Germline V gene data show CDR1 as SGHRS and CDR2 as YFSETQ. Trimming removed 4 bases from V and 2 bases from J, with 11 bases in between. The CDR3 has 14 amino acids. CDR3 bases: TGCGCCAGCAGCCCCCGTGCAGCCACAGATACGCAGTATTTT. Its protein is CASSPRAATDTQYF. The full variable domain, in which reference TRBV5-1 and TRBJ2-3 provide the parts outside the CDR3, is KAGVTQTPRYLIKTRGQQVTLSCSPISGHRSVSWYQQTPGQGLQFLFEYFSETQRNKGNFPGRFSGRQFSNSRSEMNVSTLELGDSALYLCASSPRAATDTQYFGPGTRLTVL.

This chain joins TRBV5-1 and TRBJ2-7; D uncertain. This CDR3 is built from 18 residues. V lost 0 bases, J lost 0 bases, and 19 bases lay in between. CDR1 SGHRS and CDR2 YFSETQ come from the germline V gene. CDR3 nucleotides: TGCGCCAGCAGCTTGGGGGTTCTGGTGGTCGACGACTCCTACGAGCAGTACTTC. This codes for CASSLGVLVVDDSYEQYF.

Note on this clone: Other DNA sequences in this specimen translate into the identical CDR3. The rearrangement links TRBV9 to TRBJ2-3, with a tentative D call TRBD2 (6 bases). The germline gives CDR1 SGDLS, CDR2 YYNGEE. CDR3 length: 15 residues. V lost 0 bases and J 0 bases, leaving 8 bases between the germline ends. The CDR3 DNA reads as TGTGCCAGCAGCGTAGGCGGGGCTAGCACAGATACGCAGTATTTT. Translated: CASSVGGASTDTQYF.

In its sample, this clone was seen once. The chain is built from TRBV15 and TRBJ1-2; no clear D gene. Germline lookup yields CDR1 LNHNV and CDR2 YYDKDF (reference sequence). The CDR3 loop spans 15 amino acids. Trimming pared 8 bases from V and 0 bases from J, leaving 16 bases between. In nucleotides, the CDR3 is TGTGCCACCGCAGCAGACCCTTTTACTAACTATGGCTACACCTTC. Residues: CATAADPFTNYGYTF.

The chain combines TRBV7-6 with TRBJ2-2; 7 bases match TRBD1. The V and J ends lost 10 bases and 4 bases, in that order; junction bases with no gene match: 9. The germline gives CDR1 SGHVS, CDR2 FNYEAQ. The CDR3 runs 14 residues. DNA of the CDR3: TGTGCCACCAGGGGCAGGGGGAGCACCGGGGAGCTGTTTTTT. Protein product: CATRGRGSTGELFF. The whole variable domain, remainder taken from reference TRBV7-6 and TRBJ2-2, is GAGVSQSPRYKVTKRGQDVALRCDPISGHVSLYWYRQALGQGPEFLTYFNYEAQQDKSGLPNDRFSAERPEGSISTLTIQRTEQRDSAMYRCATRGRGSTGELFFGEGSRLTVL.

The chain joins TRBV9 to TRBJ1-1; D may be TRBD1 (5 bases). The length of the CDR3 is 13 residues. Germline V lookup: CDR1 SGDLS, CDR2 YYNGEE. The V and J ends lost 3 bases and 6 bases respectively, with 12 bases between them. The DNA for the CDR3 is TGTGCCAGCAGCGCGGGGGTGCAGCCTGAAGCTTTCTTT. This encodes CASSAGVQPEAFF. Together with reference TRBV9 and TRBJ1-1, the CDR3 gives the full variable domain: DSGVTQTPKHLITATGQRVTLRCSPRSGDLSVYWYQQSLDQGLQFLIQYYNGEERAKGNILERFSAQQFPDLHSELNLSSLELGDSALYFCASSAGVQPEAFFGQGTRLTVV.

This sequence joins TRBV11-2 and TRBJ2-3, with TRBD2 identical over 7 bases. Germline-derived CDR1 and CDR2 are SGHAT and FQNNGV. The CDR3 is 17 amino acids. The J segment lost 5 bases and the V segment lost 2 bases, leaving 13 bases of the junction unmatched. The CDR3 sequence: CASSLRTSGVAGDTQYF. CDR3 in DNA: TGTGCCAGCAGCTTAAGGACGAGCGGTGTAGCGGGAGATACGCAGTATTTT.

J is TRBJ1-2 and V is TRBV6-1; D is undetermined. Germline CDR1 is MNHNS and CDR2 is SASEGT. The ends were cut back, 2 bases at V and 8 bases at J, with 18 bases in the middle. The CDR3 length is 15 residues. CDR3 sequence (DNA): TGTGCCAGCAGTGAAACCCCTGTAGATCTAGGAGGCTACACCTTC. Its protein is CASSETPVDLGGYTF.